This is a list of T cell receptor beta chains from one sample in a study of STAT5B mutations in CD4+ large granular lymphocyte leukemia. Here immunoSEQ multiplex PCR was the method, and the copy in TCRdb shows in-frame clones only, minus some. The sample shows around 48,000 clones, around 70% of them seen only once. The sample taken for sequencing was CD4+ T cells from blood buffy coats. These receptors were taken from a human donor in good health. Each CDR3 is given with its conserved first and last residue. D genes are given only for firm matches. Size values are once, few and many counts, or a class for expanded clones, and some rows have none.

v_gene	abundance	d_gene	j_gene	CDR3nt	CDR3aa
TRBV2	.	TRBD2	TRBJ2-1	TGTGCCAGCAGTGAAGGGACTAGCGGGGGCGGGGAGCAGTTCTTC	CASSEGTSGGGEQFF
TRBV19	.	.	TRBJ2-2	TGTGCCAGTAGTAACCCACAGACCGGGGAGCTGTTTTTT	CASSNPQTGELFF
TRBV30	few	.	TRBJ2-2	TGTGCCTGGACTAGAACTAGTTCCGGGGAGCTGTTTTTT	CAWTRTSSGELFF
TRBV28	.	TRBD1	TRBJ1-5	TGTGCCAGCAGCCCGGGACAGGACTATCAGCCCCAGCATTTT	CASSPGQDYQPQHF
TRBV7-7	few	TRBD1	TRBJ2-7	TGTGCTAGCAGCCGTGGGACAGGGAGGGAGCAGTACTTC	CASSRGTGREQYF
TRBV10-3	.	.	TRBJ2-7	TGTGCCATCAGCTCGACTAGTTTCCACGAGCAGTACTTC	CAISSTSFHEQYF
TRBV27	.	TRBD1	TRBJ1-4	TGTGCCAGCAGTTTATCTGGGACAGGGTTTAGCTTTGAAAAACTGTTTTTT	CASSLSGTGFSFEKLFF
TRBV18	.	.	TRBJ2-3	TGTGCCAGCTCACTCGGGGTAGCAGCGGATACGCAGTATTTT	CASSLGVAADTQYF
TRBV11-1	.	.	TRBJ2-7	TGTGCCAGCAGCTCAAGGCAGGGGGGCTACGAGCAGTACTTC	CASSSRQGGYEQYF
TRBV2	.	.	TRBJ1-2	TGTGCCAGCAGTTACAAGATTCAGGGCTACACCTTC	CASSYKIQGYTF
TRBV2	medium-sized	.	TRBJ1-2	TGTGCCAGCAGTGAACGCCACACACCTAACTATGGCTACACCTTC	CASSERHTPNYGYTF
TRBV11-2	once	.	TRBJ2-3	TGTGCCAGCAGCAGGGGGATAACTACAGATACGCAGTATTTT	CASSRGITTDTQYF
TRBV18	.	.	TRBJ2-1	TGTGCCAGCTCACCAGGGGGGTTCAATGAGCAGTTCTTC	CASSPGGFNEQFF
TRBV30	.	.	TRBJ1-2	TGTGCCTGGAGTTGGGGGACAAGCTATGGCTACACCTTC	CAWSWGTSYGYTF
TRBV30	.	.	TRBJ2-3	TGTGCCTGGAGTCAACGGTTAGCAGATACGCAGTATTTT	CAWSQRLADTQYF
TRBV5-1	.	.	TRBJ1-5	TGCGCCAGCAGCTTGGCCTGGGCGGAGGATCAGCCCCAGCATTTT	CASSLAWAEDQPQHF